The 21 T cell receptor beta chains below come from one sample, sequenced in a study of blood T cell repertoires in COVID-19. Clones were sequenced by immunoSEQ multiplex PCR, and TCRdb holds only the in-frame ones, with some missing. Here the sample spans about 200,000 clones, more than 65% being singletons. Sequenced input: PBMCs or T cells enriched from blood (not recorded which). These TCRs come from a man in his forties or fifties who had recovered from COVID-19.

J is TRBJ2-7 and V is TRBV19; a possible D gene is TRBD2 (6 bases). CDR1 LNHDA and CDR2 SQIVND come from the germline V gene (reference sequence). There are 13 residues in the CDR3. V gave up 3 bases and J gave up 5 bases, with 11 bases separating them. Written as DNA, the CDR3 is TGTGCCAGTAGTATCGGCGGGACCCACGAGCAGTACTTC. It encodes CASSIGGTHEQYF.

The chain joins TRBV5-5 to TRBJ1-5; a weak D match, TRBD1 (5 bases). CDR3 length: 16 amino acids. V gave up 4 bases and J gave up 0 bases, with 14 bases separating them. CDR1 is SGHKS and CDR2 is YYEKEE in the germline V gene (reference sequence). This CDR3 reads CASSELQGYSNQPQHF. CDR3 bases: TGTGCCAGCAGCGAACTTCAGGGTTATAGCAATCAGCCCCAGCATTTT.

The V gene is TRBV5-6, the J gene TRBJ1-6; D unresolved. Trimming left V 1 base short and J 5 bases short, with 10 bases between. The CDR3 runs 15 residues. The germline V gene has CDR1 SGHDT and CDR2 YYEEEE. The CDR3: CASSLTGSDNSPLHF. CDR3 DNA: TGTGCCAGCAGCTTGACCGGGAGTGATAATTCACCCCTCCACTTT.

The J gene is TRBJ1-2, the V gene TRBV28; 7 bases map to TRBD1. Germline lookup yields CDR1 MDHEN and CDR2 SYDVKM. After removal of 6 bases from V and 1 base from J, the junction contained 11 bases not matched to a gene. This CDR3 region has 16 residues. Here the CDR3 reads CASSILEGAGNYGYTF. As DNA, the CDR3 is TGTGCCAGCAGCATTCTCGAGGGGGCCGGTAACTATGGCTACACCTTC.

This clone was seen more than once but under ten times. The chain combines TRBV18 with TRBJ1-6; the match to TRBD1 covers 7 bases. Germline-derived CDR1 and CDR2 are KGHSH and LQKENI. The CDR3 spans 15 residues. Trimming took 6 bases from V and 6 from J; bases not matched to a gene: 8. This CDR3 is CASSPYTGANSPLHF. The CDR3 DNA reads as TGTGCCAGCTCGCCCTATACAGGGGCTAATTCACCCCTCCACTTT.

This clone was counted a single time. This chain joins TRBV6-5 and TRBJ2-1; 8 bases fit TRBD2. CDR3 length equals 15 residues. CDR1 is MNHEY and CDR2 is SVGAGI in the germline V gene. J lost 4 bases, V lost 6 bases, and 8 bases had no gene match. The CDR3 sequence is CASRATSGAYNEQFF. As DNA, the CDR3 is TGTGCCAGCAGGGCAACTAGCGGCGCTTACAATGAGCAGTTCTTC.

The chain has TRBV5-1 and TRBJ2-5; possibly TRBD1 for D (6 bases). CDR3 length: 13 amino acids. V was shortened by 0 bases and J by 6 bases, with 9 bases between the two germline ends. From germline, CDR1 is SGHRS and CDR2 YFSETQ. Here the CDR3 reads CASSLAWGQTQYF. In DNA, the CDR3 is TGCGCCAGCAGCTTGGCCTGGGGGCAGACCCAGTACTTC.

The chain joins TRBV5-5 to TRBJ2-3; TRBD1 is a possible D gene (5 bases). Trimming took 0 bases from V and 3 from J, leaving 8 bases between them. Germline values: CDR1 SGHKS, CDR2 YYEKEE (reference sequence). This CDR3 contains 14 residues. CDR3 DNA sequence: TGTGCCAGCAGCTTGGCACAGGTTACAGATACGCAGTATTTT. This gives the protein CASSLAQVTDTQYF.

V is TRBV7-3 and J is TRBJ2-5, with 7 nucleotides matching TRBD1. This CDR3 region has 13 residues. Germline lookup yields CDR1 SGHTA and CDR2 FQGTGA. V lost 1 base to trimming and J lost 5 bases; unmatched junction nucleotides: 1. CDR3 residues: CASSLSRGETQYF. The CDR3 nucleotides are TGTGCCAGCAGCTTAAGCAGGGGGGAGACCCAGTACTTC.

This sequence joins TRBV9 and TRBJ1-1; the match to TRBD1 covers 9 bases. CDR3 length: 17 residues. Germline loops: CDR1 SGDLS, CDR2 YYNGEE. V shed 3 bases and J 6 bases; nucleotides not matched to a gene: 15. The CDR3 sequence is CASSATGTGSSFAEAFF. The CDR3 DNA reads as TGTGCCAGCAGCGCTACCGGGACAGGGTCGTCTTTTGCTGAAGCTTTCTTT.

This clone has only one observation. The chain has TRBV13 and TRBJ1-2; TRBD1 might be the D (6 bases). The ends were cut back, 2 bases at V and 0 bases at J, with 7 bases in the middle. CDR1 PRHDT and CDR2 FYEKMQ come from the germline V gene (reference sequence). The CDR3 runs to 14 residues. This CDR3 reads CASSLQGSNYGYTF. DNA of the CDR3: TGTGCCAGCAGCTTACAGGGGTCTAACTATGGCTACACCTTC.

V usage is TRBV6-1 and J usage is TRBJ1-2; 8 nucleotides align to TRBD1. CDR3 size: 15 residues. Trimming removed 0 bases from V and 4 bases from J; junction bases left unmatched: 4. Germline assignment: CDR1 MNHNS and CDR2 SASEGT. CDR3 amino acids: CASSEAGTGPYGYTF. The CDR3 DNA sequence: TGTGCCAGCAGTGAAGCCGGGACAGGCCCCTATGGCTACACCTTC.

Concerning this clone itself: The sample carries other DNA sequences with the same CDR3. The chain links TRBV27 to TRBJ2-5; no reliable D call. Per the germline V gene, CDR1 is MNHEY and CDR2 is SMNVEV (reference sequence). The CDR3 runs to 13 residues. The ends were cut back, 3 bases at V and 1 base at J, with 6 bases in the middle. The CDR3 reads CASSLSPQETQYF. CDR3 DNA: TGTGCCAGCAGTTTGAGCCCCCAAGAGACCCAGTACTTC.

CDR3 bases: TGTGCCAGCAGTGAAGCGGGGGGGCCGGAAAATGAGCAGTTCTTC. It translates to CASSEAGGPENEQFF. The chain employs TRBV2 and TRBJ2-1; maybe TRBD2 (7 bases). Looked up from germline, CDR1 is SNHLY and CDR2 is FYNNEI. The CDR3 consists of 15 residues. The V gene lost 0 bases and the J gene lost 7 bases, with 13 bases spanning the gap.

This clone was picked up one time. The chain links TRBV5-4 to TRBJ2-7, with a tentative D call TRBD1 (5 bases). Trimming took 10 bases from V and 4 from J, leaving 21 bases between them. Germline CDR1 is SGHNT and CDR2 is YYREEE (reference sequence). There are 14 residues in the CDR3. The CDR3 bases are TGTGCCTTCGCTCCAGGACAATTAACTTACGAGCAGTACTTC. Translation gives CAFAPGQLTYEQYF.

A single count supports this clone. The J gene is TRBJ1-2, the V gene TRBV5-6; TRBD1 matches 7 bases. Germline loops: CDR1 SGHDT, CDR2 YYEEEE. The CDR3 spans 14 residues. Trimming removed 6 bases from V and 7 bases from J; junction bases left unmatched: 12. The CDR3 DNA is TGTGCCAGCACCCCGACCCTGACAGGGAGTGGCTACACCTTC. Amino acid sequence: CASTPTLTGSGYTF.

This clone has only a few counts. V is TRBV28 and J is TRBJ2-7; 11 bases are a match to TRBD1. There are 15 residues in the CDR3. J gave up 1 base and V 6 bases, and 5 bases lay outside the gene matches. CDR1 and CDR2 (germline): MDHEN, SYDVKM. The CDR3 reads CASRDGTGGSYEQYF. CDR3 sequence (DNA): TGTGCCAGCAGGGACGGGACAGGGGGTTCCTACGAGCAGTACTTC.

The chain carries TRBV28 and TRBJ1-5; TRBD1 might be the D (5 bases). The V gene lost 6 bases and the J gene lost 7 bases, with 22 bases spanning the gap. The CDR3 consists of 16 residues. CDR1 and CDR2 (germline): MDHEN, SYDVKM. The CDR3 reads CASSPQSLAAGQPQHF. In nucleotides, the CDR3 is TGTGCCAGCAGCCCCCAGTCTCTAGCGGCAGGGCAGCCCCAGCATTTT.

The chain is built from TRBV7-9 and TRBJ1-1; tentative D call: TRBD1 (6 bases). Germline loops: CDR1 SEHNR, CDR2 FQNEAQ (reference sequence). The CDR3 loop spans 13 amino acids. V gave up 2 bases and J gave up 4 bases, with 8 bases separating them. CDR3 in amino acids: CASSLNRVTEAFF. The DNA for the CDR3 is TGTGCCAGCAGCTTAAACAGGGTCACTGAAGCTTTCTTT.

The CDR3 bases are TGTGCCAGCAGCTCCCCGACTAGCGGGAACAATGAGCAGTTCTTC. It translates to CASSSPTSGNNEQFF. The rearrangement links TRBV7-2 to TRBJ2-1, with 11 bases matching TRBD2. This CDR3 contains 15 residues. Per germline, CDR1 SGHTA and CDR2 FQGNSA. Germline trimming cut 4 bases from V and 5 bases from J; bases unmatched to any gene: 4. Looking up the rest from reference TRBV7-2 and TRBJ2-1 gives the full variable domain: GAGVSQSPSNKVTEKGKDVELRCDPISGHTALYWYRQSLGQGLEFLIYFQGNSAPDKSGLPSDRFSAERTGGSVSTLTIQRTQQEDSAVYLCASSSPTSGNNEQFFGPGTRLTVL.

This clone was recorded only once. This chain uses TRBV6-5 with TRBJ1-2; a weak D match, TRBD1 (6 bases). Trimming took off 0 bases at V and 2 bases at J, with 10 bases between the two ends. From germline, CDR1 is MNHEY and CDR2 SVGAGI. CDR3 length: 15 amino acids. Written as DNA, the CDR3 is TGTGCCAGCAGTTACTCTGGGGGCGCGAACTATGGCTACACCTTC. Translation: CASSYSGGANYGYTF.